This T cell receptor (beta chain) was found in a study of technical replicates of blood from a handful of donors. The CDR3 has 16 residues. The V gene lost 4 bases and the J gene lost 1 base, with 12 bases spanning the gap. Germline CDR1 reads SGHRS; CDR2 reads YFSETQ. This clone was seen once. Clones were read by immunoSEQ multiplex PCR, and TCRdb kept only the in-frame ones, dropping some. This repertoire shows 67,000 or so clones, nearly 97% found once; its top ten account for approximately 0.22%. This receptor was identified in a human donor in good health. This chain uses TRBV5-1 with TRBJ2-6; D is ambiguous. Sequencing input: T cells isolated from PBMCs. DNA of the CDR3: TGCGCCAGCAGCCCACCACAAAATTCTGGGGCCAACGTCCTGACTTTC. Its translation: CASSPPQNSGANVLTF.